Listed here are 28 T cell receptor beta chains from one sample, sequenced in a study of blood T cell repertoires in COVID-19. The data were produced by immunoSEQ multiplex PCR, yet TCRdb's version contains in-frame clones alone and is incomplete. Here the sample spans about 240,000 clones, roughly four fifths being singletons. Sequenced material: PBMCs or T cells enriched from blood (not recorded which). All receptors derive from a woman aged 40-49 years who had been exposed to COVID-19.

This chain uses TRBV7-9 with TRBJ1-4; the match to TRBD1 covers 7 bases. CDR3 length: 12 amino acids. The germline gives CDR1 SEHNR, CDR2 FQNEAQ (reference sequence). J was trimmed by 6 bases and V by 10 bases; bases with no gene match: 5. The CDR3 DNA follows: TGTGCCATGGGACAGTCGTATGAAAAACTGTTTTTT. Residues: CAMGQSYEKLFF.

This chain links TRBV18 with TRBJ1-6; TRBD1 matches at 11 bases. J was trimmed by 9 bases and V by 5 bases; bases with no gene match: 9. Germline V gene data show CDR1 as KGHSH and CDR2 as LQKENI. The CDR3 is made up of 16 amino acids. CDR3 sequence reads: CASSISRDRGTSPLHF. The CDR3, as DNA: TGTGCCAGCTCAATAAGCCGGGACAGGGGGACTTCACCCCTCCACTTT.

The rearrangement uses TRBV7-2 and TRBJ2-3; 11 bases match TRBD2. The V segment lost 1 base and the J segment 3 bases; nucleotides outside the gene matches: 9. Per the germline V gene, CDR1 is SGHTA and CDR2 is FQGNSA. CDR3 length: 18 amino acids. The CDR3 DNA follows: TGTGCCAGCAGCTTAGTCGCTTCCTCTAGCGGGGGGACAGATACGCAGTATTTT. It translates to CASSLVASSSGGTDTQYF.

This chain connects TRBV5-1 to TRBJ2-7; the D gene is possibly TRBD2 (5 bases). The CDR3 extends over 16 amino acids. V lost 5 bases to trimming and J lost 0 bases, with 18 bases between them. Per germline, CDR1 SGHRS and CDR2 YFSETQ. The CDR3 bases are TGCGCCAGCAGTCACGGAGGAGTGTCATACTCCTACGAGCAGTACTTC. The encoded protein is CASSHGGVSYSYEQYF.

The V and J genes are TRBV7-3 and TRBJ2-5, with 9 bases that match TRBD1. With 4 bases clipped from V and 5 bases from J, the junction kept 8 bases outside the gene matches. The CDR3 consists of 15 residues. Germline V gene lookup returns CDR1 SGHTA and CDR2 FQGTGA. The CDR3 DNA sequence: TGTGCCAGCAGCTCCCGTACAGGGGGCATGGAGACCCAGTACTTC. Its protein is CASSSRTGGMETQYF.

The V gene is TRBV11-3, the J gene TRBJ2-3; 7 nucleotides match TRBD1. The CDR3 spans 14 residues. The germline CDR1 and CDR2 sequences are SGHNT and YENEEA. The J segment lost 5 bases and the V segment lost 5 bases, leaving 7 bases of the junction unmatched. The CDR3: CASSQRDRKDTQYF. The DNA of the CDR3 is TGTGCCAGCAGCCAACGGGACAGAAAAGATACGCAGTATTTT. Based on the CDR3 plus reference TRBV11-3 and TRBJ2-3, the full variable domain is EAGVVQSPRYKIIEKKQPVAFWCNPISGHNTLYWYLQNLGQGPELLIRYENEEAVDDSQLPKDRFSAERLKGVDSTLKIQPAELGDSAVYLCASSQRDRKDTQYFGPGTRLTVL.

This clone has only a few counts. The chain combines TRBV3-1 (or the pseudogene TRBV3-2) with TRBJ1-2; D unclear. Trimming left V 5 bases short and J 8 bases short, with 12 bases between. CDR1 and CDR2 (germline): LGHDT, YNNKEL (reference sequence). The CDR3 length is 12 residues. The CDR3 DNA reads as TGTGCCAGCAGCGCCCCTAGCGGGGGCTACACCTTC. Protein sequence: CASSAPSGGYTF.

Comment on this clone: At the DNA level, this CDR3 is encoded by other sequences in the same sample as well. This rearrangement joins TRBV5-8 to TRBJ1-4; D not certain. Trimming removed 4 bases from V and 7 bases from J, with 5 bases in between. The CDR3 loop spans 11 amino acids. Germline V gene lookup returns CDR1 SGHTS and CDR2 YDEGEE. CDR3 protein: CASSPGEKLFF. CDR3 nucleotides: TGTGCCAGCAGCCCAGGTGAAAAACTGTTTTTT. The complete variable domain, with remaining parts taken from reference TRBV5-8 and TRBJ1-4, reads EAGVTQSPTHLIKTRGQQATLRCSPISGHTSVYWYQQALGLGLQFLLWYDEGEERNRGNFPPRFSGRQFPNYSSELNVNALELEDSALYLCASSPGEKLFFGSGTQLSVL.

The CDR3 spells CASSTILQGVNNEQFF. The CDR3 DNA reads TGTGCCAGCAGCACTATATTACAGGGGGTAAACAATGAGCAGTTCTTC. The V and J genes are TRBV27 and TRBJ2-1, with 8 bases aligning to TRBD1. The germline V gene has CDR1 MNHEY and CDR2 SMNVEV (reference sequence). The V and J ends lost 6 bases and 5 bases, in that order; junction bases with no gene match: 12. This CDR3 contains 16 residues.

V usage is TRBV14 and J usage is TRBJ2-1; TRBD1 matches at 12 bases. The V segment lost 1 base and the J segment 9 bases; nucleotides outside the gene matches: 7. Germline V gene data show CDR1 as SGHDN and CDR2 as FVKESK. The CDR3 runs to 16 residues. CDR3 residues: CASSQGRGQGAIEQFF. Here the CDR3 DNA reads TGTGCCAGCAGCCAAGGAAGGGGACAGGGGGCCATTGAGCAGTTCTTC.

CDR3 sequence (DNA): TGTGCCAGCAGCTCAGGACAGTTCTCTGGAAACACCATATATTTT. Its protein is CASSSGQFSGNTIYF. The chain is built from TRBV7-9 and TRBJ1-3, with a possible D match to TRBD1 (6 bases). Looked up from germline, CDR1 is SEHNR and CDR2 is FQNEAQ (reference sequence). The V and J ends lost 4 bases and 0 bases respectively, with 10 bases between them. CDR3 length: 15 amino acids.

This clone has just one count. This chain links TRBV5-3 with TRBJ1-5; 10 positions agree with TRBD1. TRBV5-3 is noted as an ORF with a role that remains uncertain. J was trimmed by 3 bases and V by 0 bases; bases with no gene match: 15. The CDR3 extends over 20 amino acids. The CDR3 sequence: CARSLDPVGQGPGFNQPQHF. The CDR3 DNA reads as TGTGCCAGAAGCTTGGACCCGGTGGGACAGGGGCCCGGGTTCAATCAGCCCCAGCATTTT.

The gene calls are TRBV14 and TRBJ2-2; tentative D call: TRBD1 (5 bases). From germline, CDR1 is SGHDN and CDR2 FVKESK. CDR3 length equals 14 residues. The ends were cut back, 2 bases at V and 4 bases at J, with 8 bases in the middle. CDR3 protein: CASSQQGFTGELFF. CDR3 sequence (DNA): TGTGCCAGCAGCCAACAGGGTTTCACCGGGGAGCTGTTTTTT. Together with reference TRBV14 and TRBJ2-2, the CDR3 gives the full variable domain: EAGVTQFPSHSVIEKGQTVTLRCDPISGHDNLYWYRRVMGKEIKFLLHFVKESKQDESGMPNNRFLAERTGGTYSTLKVQPAELEDSGVYFCASSQQGFTGELFFGEGSRLTVL.

The J gene is TRBJ2-7, the V gene TRBV6-2 or TRBV6-3; TRBD1 matches 8 bases. J gave up 11 bases and V 0 bases, and 27 bases lay outside the gene matches. Germline CDR1 MNHEY, CDR2 SVGEGT. The length of the CDR3 is 20 residues. The CDR3 nucleotides are TGTGCCAGCAGTTACTCGATGGTCCTCGGACAGGGAGTCAGGACTCTCTCGAAGTACTTC. This translates into CASSYSMVLGQGVRTLSKYF.

This clone was observed once. V usage is TRBV19 and J usage is TRBJ1-5; 8 bases map to TRBD1. Germline assignment: CDR1 LNHDA and CDR2 SQIVND (reference sequence). The CDR3 extends over 14 amino acids. V lost 4 bases, J lost 9 bases, and 8 bases stayed unmatched. This CDR3 is CASSTPTGDRPQHF. DNA of the CDR3: TGTGCCAGTAGTACCCCGACAGGGGATCGGCCCCAGCATTTT.

The V call is TRBV3-1 (or the pseudogene TRBV3-2), the J call TRBJ2-1, with 11 bases fitting TRBD2. Per the germline V gene, CDR1 is LGHDT and CDR2 is YNNKEL (reference sequence). This CDR3 has 17 amino acids. The V gene end was trimmed by 3 bases and the J gene end by 3 bases; junction bases not matched to a gene: 7. This CDR3 is CASSHPRTSGGYNEQFF. CDR3 in DNA: TGTGCCAGCAGCCATCCCCGAACTAGCGGGGGCTACAATGAGCAGTTCTTC.

This chain's CDR3 is CASSPSGQGAWETQYF. In DNA form, the CDR3 reads TGTGCCAGCAGCCCCTCCGGGCAGGGGGCTTGGGAGACCCAGTACTTC. V is TRBV28 and J is TRBJ2-5; the match to TRBD1 covers 8 bases. V was pared by 6 bases and J by 5 bases, with 14 bases of the junction left unmatched. The CDR3 is 16 amino acids. Per the germline V gene, CDR1 is MDHEN and CDR2 is SYDVKM. Using reference TRBV28 and TRBJ2-5 for the parts outside the CDR3, the full variable domain is DVKVTQSSRYLVKRTGEKVFLECVQDMDHENMFWYRQDPGLGLRLIYFSYDVKMKEKGDIPEGYSVSREKKERFSLILESASTNQTSMYLCASSPSGQGAWETQYFGPGTRLLVL.

The chain employs TRBV5-6 and TRBJ1-5; 9 bases map to TRBD1. CDR1 SGHDT and CDR2 YYEEEE come from the germline V gene. The CDR3 is made up of 16 amino acids. The junction had 7 bases not matched to a gene; V was cut back by 2 bases and J by 4 bases. The CDR3 DNA is TGTGCCAGCAGCTTTCGCGACAGGGGGAATAATCAGCCCCAGCATTTT. It translates to CASSFRDRGNNQPQHF.

The chain joins TRBV9 to TRBJ1-1; 9 bases map to TRBD1. The length of the CDR3 is 15 residues. The V and J ends lost 4 bases and 0 bases, in that order; junction bases with no gene match: 4. Germline values: CDR1 SGDLS, CDR2 YYNGEE. The CDR3 is CASSLGQGMNTEAFF. The CDR3 region has the DNA TGTGCCAGCAGCCTCGGACAGGGGATGAACACTGAAGCTTTCTTT. Combining the CDR3 with reference TRBV9 and TRBJ1-1 gives the whole variable domain DSGVTQTPKHLITATGQRVTLRCSPRSGDLSVYWYQQSLDQGLQFLIQYYNGEERAKGNILERFSAQQFPDLHSELNLSSLELGDSALYFCASSLGQGMNTEAFFGQGTRLTVV.

This sequence joins TRBV7-3 and TRBJ1-1, with a weak D call TRBD1 (5 bases). Trimming removed 3 bases from V and 1 base from J, with 9 bases in between. The CDR3 length is 14 residues. Per the germline V gene, CDR1 is SGHTA and CDR2 is FQGTGA. The CDR3 bases are TGTGCCAGCAGCTTCGGGGGTGGGAACACTGAAGCTTTCTTT. It translates to CASSFGGGNTEAFF.

The chain carries TRBV13 and TRBJ2-7; 8 bases agree with TRBD1. Per germline, CDR1 PRHDT and CDR2 FYEKMQ (reference sequence). This CDR3 has 15 residues. The V gene end was trimmed by 3 bases and the J gene end by 4 bases; junction bases not matched to a gene: 8. This chain's CDR3 is CASSFRAGGSYEQYF. Here the CDR3 DNA reads TGTGCCAGCAGCTTCAGGGCAGGGGGCAGTTACGAGCAGTACTTC.

This clone was recorded a few times. The chain employs TRBV2 and TRBJ2-7; D perhaps matches TRBD2 (5 bases). Germline V gene data show CDR1 as SNHLY and CDR2 as FYNNEI. CDR3 length: 14 residues. Trimming removed 9 bases at V and 0 bases at J, with 15 bases between. The CDR3 reads CASLLARSSYEQYF. CDR3 in DNA: TGTGCCAGTCTCCTAGCCCGGAGCTCCTACGAGCAGTACTTC.

This chain uses TRBV10-1 with TRBJ1-3; D not certain. There are 13 residues in the CDR3. Trimming pared 6 bases from V and 4 bases from J, leaving 10 bases between. Germline-derived CDR1 and CDR2 are WNHNN and SYGVQD (reference sequence). In DNA, the CDR3 is TGCGCCAGCAGCCTCGGGAGGGGAAACACCATATATTTT. Translating gives CASSLGRGNTIYF.

V usage is TRBV19 and J usage is TRBJ1-1; D remains unclear. Germline CDR1 is LNHDA and CDR2 is SQIVND (reference sequence). The CDR3 is made up of 14 amino acids. V lost 6 bases, J lost 2 bases, and 13 bases lay in between. This chain's CDR3 is CASSSRERNTEAFF. The CDR3 DNA sequence: TGTGCCAGTAGCTCGAGGGAACGTAACACTGAAGCTTTCTTT.

The rearrangement links TRBV19 to TRBJ2-2; D is uncertain. Trimming pared 5 bases from V and 2 bases from J, leaving 12 bases between. Per germline, CDR1 LNHDA and CDR2 SQIVND (reference sequence). The CDR3 extends over 15 amino acids. In nucleotides, the CDR3 is TGTGCCAGTAGTTCAATAGCCCAAAACACCGGGGAGCTGTTTTTT. Its protein is CASSSIAQNTGELFF.

V is TRBV10-3 and J is TRBJ2-6, with 8 bases aligning to TRBD1. The CDR3 consists of 19 residues. The ends lost 6 bases at V and 1 base at J; junction bases unmatched: 14. Germline CDR1 and CDR2: ENHRY and SYGVKD. In nucleotides, the CDR3 is TGTGCCATCAGGGTCAGGGACAGGACGATGGGATCTGGGGCCAACGTCCTGACTTTC. Translation: CAIRVRDRTMGSGANVLTF.

The V gene is TRBV10-2, the J gene TRBJ1-6; TRBD1 is a possible D gene (5 bases). Trimming cost V 5 bases and J 7 bases, with 12 bases left between them. The CDR3 has 14 amino acids. Germline V gives CDR1 WSHSY, CDR2 SAAADI. The CDR3 reads CASSPPGGNSPLHF. The CDR3 DNA is TGCGCCAGCAGTCCCCCGGGGGGAAATTCACCCCTCCACTTT.

The CDR3 reads CASTLGNTEAFF. CDR3 sequence (DNA): TGTGCCAGTACACTTGGGAACACTGAAGCTTTCTTT. This sequence joins TRBV19 and TRBJ1-1; D is ambiguous. V was shortened by 7 bases and J by 1 base, with 7 bases between the two germline ends. The CDR3 has 12 residues. CDR1 and CDR2 (germline): LNHDA, SQIVND (reference sequence).